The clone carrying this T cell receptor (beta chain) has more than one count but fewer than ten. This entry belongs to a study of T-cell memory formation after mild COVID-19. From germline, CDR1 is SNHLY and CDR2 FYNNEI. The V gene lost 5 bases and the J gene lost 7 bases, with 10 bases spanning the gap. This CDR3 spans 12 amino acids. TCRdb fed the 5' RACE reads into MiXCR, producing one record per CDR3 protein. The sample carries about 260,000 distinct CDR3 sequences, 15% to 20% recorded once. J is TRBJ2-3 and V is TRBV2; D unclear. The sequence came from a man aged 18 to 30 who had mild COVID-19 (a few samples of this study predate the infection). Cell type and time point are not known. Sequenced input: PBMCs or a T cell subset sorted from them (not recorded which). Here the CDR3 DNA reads TGTGCCAGCAGTTATGAGCTGAATACGCAGTATTTT. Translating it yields CASSYELNTQYF. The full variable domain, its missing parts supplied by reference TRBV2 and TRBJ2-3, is EPEVTQTPSHQVTQMGQEVILRCVPISNHLYFYWYRQILGQKVEFLVSFYNNEISEKSEIFDDQFSVERPDGSNFTLKIRSTKLEDSAMYFCASSYELNTQYFGPGTRLTVL.